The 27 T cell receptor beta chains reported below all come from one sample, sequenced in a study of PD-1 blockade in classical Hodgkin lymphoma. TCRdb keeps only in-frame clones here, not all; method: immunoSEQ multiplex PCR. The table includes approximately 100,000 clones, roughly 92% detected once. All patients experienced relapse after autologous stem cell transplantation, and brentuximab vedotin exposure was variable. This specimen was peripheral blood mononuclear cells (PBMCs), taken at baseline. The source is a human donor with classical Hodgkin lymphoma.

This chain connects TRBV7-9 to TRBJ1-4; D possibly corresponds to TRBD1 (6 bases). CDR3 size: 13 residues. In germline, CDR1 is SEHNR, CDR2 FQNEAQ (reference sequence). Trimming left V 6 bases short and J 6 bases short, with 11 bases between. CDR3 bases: TGTGCCAGCAGAAGAGGGGGACATGAAAAACTGTTTTTT. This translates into CASRRGGHEKLFF.

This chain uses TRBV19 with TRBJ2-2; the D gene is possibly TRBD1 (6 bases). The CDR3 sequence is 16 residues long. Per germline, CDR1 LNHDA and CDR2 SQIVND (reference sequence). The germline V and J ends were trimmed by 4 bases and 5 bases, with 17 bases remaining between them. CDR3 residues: CASSTRTERPTGELFF. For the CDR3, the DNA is TGTGCCAGTAGTACGAGGACAGAGAGGCCGACCGGGGAGCTGTTTTTT.

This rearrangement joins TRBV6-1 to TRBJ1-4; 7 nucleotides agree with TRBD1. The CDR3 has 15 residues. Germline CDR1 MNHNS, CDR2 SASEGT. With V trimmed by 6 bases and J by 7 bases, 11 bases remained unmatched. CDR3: CASRGTGERREKLFF. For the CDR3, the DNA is TGTGCCAGCAGGGGAACAGGGGAACGGCGTGAAAAACTGTTTTTT.

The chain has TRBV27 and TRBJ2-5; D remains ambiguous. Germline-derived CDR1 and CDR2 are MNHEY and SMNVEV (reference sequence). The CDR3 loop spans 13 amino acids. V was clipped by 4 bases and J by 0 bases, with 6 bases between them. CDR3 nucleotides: TGTGCCAGCAGTTCCTTGTACCAAGAGACCCAGTACTTC. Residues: CASSSLYQETQYF.

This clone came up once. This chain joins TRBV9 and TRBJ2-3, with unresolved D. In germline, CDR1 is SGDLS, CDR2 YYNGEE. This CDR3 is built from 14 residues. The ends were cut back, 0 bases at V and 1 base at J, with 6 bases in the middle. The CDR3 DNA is TGTGCCAGCAGCGTAGGCTTGGGCACAGATACGCAGTATTTT. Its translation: CASSVGLGTDTQYF.

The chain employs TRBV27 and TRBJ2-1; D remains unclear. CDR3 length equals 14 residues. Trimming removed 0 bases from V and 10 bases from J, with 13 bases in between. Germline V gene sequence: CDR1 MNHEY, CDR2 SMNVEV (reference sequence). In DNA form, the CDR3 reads TGTGCCAGCAGTTTATCGCAACCAGGCGAGGAGCAGTTCTTC. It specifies CASSLSQPGEEQFF.

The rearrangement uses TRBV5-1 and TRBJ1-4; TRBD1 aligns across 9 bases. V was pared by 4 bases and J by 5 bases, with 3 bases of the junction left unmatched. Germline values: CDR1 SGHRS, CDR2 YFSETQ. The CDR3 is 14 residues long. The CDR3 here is CASSIGTGNEKLFF. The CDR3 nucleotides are TGCGCCAGCAGCATAGGGACAGGGAATGAAAAACTGTTTTTT. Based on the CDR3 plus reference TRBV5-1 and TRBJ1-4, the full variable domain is KAGVTQTPRYLIKTRGQQVTLSCSPISGHRSVSWYQQTPGQGLQFLFEYFSETQRNKGNFPGRFSGRQFSNSRSEMNVSTLELGDSALYLCASSIGTGNEKLFFGSGTQLSVL.

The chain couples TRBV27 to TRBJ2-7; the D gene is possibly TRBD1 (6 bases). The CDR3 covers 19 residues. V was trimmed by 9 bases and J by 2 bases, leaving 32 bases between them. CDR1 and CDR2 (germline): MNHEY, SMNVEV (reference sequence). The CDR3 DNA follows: TGTGCCAGAACGGTAGGGGGACCCGGCATAGCGATCGTAACCTACGAGCAGTACTTC. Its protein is CARTVGGPGIAIVTYEQYF.

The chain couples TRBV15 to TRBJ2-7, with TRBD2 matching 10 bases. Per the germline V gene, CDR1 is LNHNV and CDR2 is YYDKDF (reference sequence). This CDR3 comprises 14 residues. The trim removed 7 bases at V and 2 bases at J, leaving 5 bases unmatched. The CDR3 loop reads CATKEREGPYEQYF. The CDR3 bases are TGTGCCACCAAGGAGCGGGAGGGCCCCTACGAGCAGTACTTC.

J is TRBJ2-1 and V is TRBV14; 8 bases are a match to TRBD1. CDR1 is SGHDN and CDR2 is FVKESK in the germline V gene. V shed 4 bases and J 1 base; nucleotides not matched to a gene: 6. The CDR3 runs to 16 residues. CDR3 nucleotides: TGTGCCAGCAGCCCGATTCGACAGGGGTCCTACAATGAGCAGTTCTTC. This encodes CASSPIRQGSYNEQFF.

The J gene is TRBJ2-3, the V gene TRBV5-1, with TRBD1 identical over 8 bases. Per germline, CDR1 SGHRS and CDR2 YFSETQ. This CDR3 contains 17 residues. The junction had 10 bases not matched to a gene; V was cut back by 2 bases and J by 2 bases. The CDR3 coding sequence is TGCGCCAGCAGCTTAGTCGTTGCGACAGGGGTCACAGATACGCAGTATTTT. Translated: CASSLVVATGVTDTQYF.

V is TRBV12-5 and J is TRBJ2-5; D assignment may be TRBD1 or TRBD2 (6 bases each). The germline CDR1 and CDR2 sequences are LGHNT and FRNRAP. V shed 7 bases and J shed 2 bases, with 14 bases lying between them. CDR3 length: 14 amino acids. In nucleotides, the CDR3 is TGTGCTAGTGCGGAGGGGACACTGCAAGAGACCCAGTACTTC. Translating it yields CASAEGTLQETQYF.

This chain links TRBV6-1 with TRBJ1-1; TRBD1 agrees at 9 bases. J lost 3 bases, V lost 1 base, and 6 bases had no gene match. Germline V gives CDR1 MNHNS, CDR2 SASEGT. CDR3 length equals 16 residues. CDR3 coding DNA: TGTGCCAGCAGTGAAGTTTGGAGGACAGGGGACACTGAAGCTTTCTTT. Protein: CASSEVWRTGDTEAFF.

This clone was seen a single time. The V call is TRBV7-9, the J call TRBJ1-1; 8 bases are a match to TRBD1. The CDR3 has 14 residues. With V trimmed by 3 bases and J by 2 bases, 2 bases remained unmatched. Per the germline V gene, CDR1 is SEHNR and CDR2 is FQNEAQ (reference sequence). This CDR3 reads CASSFQGANTEAFF. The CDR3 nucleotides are TGTGCCAGCAGCTTTCAGGGGGCAAACACTGAAGCTTTCTTT.

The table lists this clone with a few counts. For the CDR3, the DNA is TGTGCCAGTAGCCAGAGATTTGAAGCTTTCTTT. This translates into CASSQRFEAFF. V and J are TRBV19 and TRBJ1-1; D not certain. The CDR3 spans 11 residues. Trimming removed 6 bases from V and 7 bases from J, with 9 bases in between. Germline CDR1 and CDR2: LNHDA and SQIVND (reference sequence).

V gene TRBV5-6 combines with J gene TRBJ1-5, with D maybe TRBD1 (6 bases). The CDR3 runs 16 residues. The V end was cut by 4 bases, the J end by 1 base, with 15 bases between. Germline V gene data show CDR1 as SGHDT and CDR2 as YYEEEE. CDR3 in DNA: TGTGCCAGCAGCGTGGCAGGGGCAGGAAGCAATCAGCCCCAGCATTTT. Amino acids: CASSVAGAGSNQPQHF.

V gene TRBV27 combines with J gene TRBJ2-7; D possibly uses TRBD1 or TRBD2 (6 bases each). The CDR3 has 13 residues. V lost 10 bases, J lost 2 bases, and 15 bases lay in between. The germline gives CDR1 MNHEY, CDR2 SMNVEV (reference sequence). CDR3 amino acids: CATQGLVPYEQYF. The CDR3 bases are TGTGCCACACAGGGACTTGTGCCCTACGAGCAGTACTTC.

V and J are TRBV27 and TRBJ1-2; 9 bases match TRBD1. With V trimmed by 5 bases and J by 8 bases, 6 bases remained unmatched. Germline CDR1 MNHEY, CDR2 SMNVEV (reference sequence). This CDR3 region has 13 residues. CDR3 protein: CASSTRTGVGYTF. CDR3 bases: TGTGCCAGCAGTACCCGGACAGGGGTGGGCTACACCTTC.

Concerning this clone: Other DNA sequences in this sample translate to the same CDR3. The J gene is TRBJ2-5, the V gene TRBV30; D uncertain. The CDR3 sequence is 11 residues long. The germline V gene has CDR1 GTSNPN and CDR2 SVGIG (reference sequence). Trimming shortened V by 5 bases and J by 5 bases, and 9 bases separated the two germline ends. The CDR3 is CAWGAGETQYF. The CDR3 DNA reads TGTGCCTGGGGTGCCGGGGAGACCCAGTACTTC.

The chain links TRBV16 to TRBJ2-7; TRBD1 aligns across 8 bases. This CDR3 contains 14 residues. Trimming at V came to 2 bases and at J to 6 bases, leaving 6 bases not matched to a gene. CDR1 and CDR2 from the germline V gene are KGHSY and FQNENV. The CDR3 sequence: CASSQRTGLREQYF. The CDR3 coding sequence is TGTGCCAGCAGCCAACGGACAGGGCTCCGCGAGCAGTACTTC. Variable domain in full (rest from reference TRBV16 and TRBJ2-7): GEEVAQTPKHLVRGEGQKAKLYCAPIKGHSYVFWYQQVLKNEFKFLISFQNENVFDETGMPKERFSAKCLPNSPCSLEIQATKLEDSAVYFCASSQRTGLREQYFGPGTRLTVT.

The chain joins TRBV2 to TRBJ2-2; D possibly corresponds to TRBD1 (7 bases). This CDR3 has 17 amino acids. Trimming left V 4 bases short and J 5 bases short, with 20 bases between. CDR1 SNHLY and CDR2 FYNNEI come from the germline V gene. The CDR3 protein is CASSGWQGGLGTGELFF. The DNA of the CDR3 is TGTGCCAGCAGTGGATGGCAGGGGGGCCTGGGGACCGGGGAGCTGTTTTTT. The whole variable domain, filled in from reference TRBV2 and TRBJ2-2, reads EPEVTQTPSHQVTQMGQEVILRCVPISNHLYFYWYRQILGQKVEFLVSFYNNEISEKSEIFDDQFSVERPDGSNFTLKIRSTKLEDSAMYFCASSGWQGGLGTGELFFGEGSRLTVL.

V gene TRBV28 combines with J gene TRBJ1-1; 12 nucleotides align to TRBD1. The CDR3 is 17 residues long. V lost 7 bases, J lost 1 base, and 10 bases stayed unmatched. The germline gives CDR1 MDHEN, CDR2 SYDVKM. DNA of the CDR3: TGTGCCAGCATCACTTTCGGGACAGGGGGCCCGAACACTGAAGCTTTCTTT. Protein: CASITFGTGGPNTEAFF.

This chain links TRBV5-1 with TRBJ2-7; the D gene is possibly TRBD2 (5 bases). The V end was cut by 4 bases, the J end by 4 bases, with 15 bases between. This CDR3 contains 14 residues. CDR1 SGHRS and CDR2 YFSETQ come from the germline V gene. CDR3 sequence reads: CASSNGGRGYEQYF. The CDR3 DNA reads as TGCGCCAGCAGCAACGGTGGACGGGGTTACGAGCAGTACTTC. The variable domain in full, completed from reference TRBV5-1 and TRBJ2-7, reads KAGVTQTPRYLIKTRGQQVTLSCSPISGHRSVSWYQQTPGQGLQFLFEYFSETQRNKGNFPGRFSGRQFSNSRSEMNVSTLELGDSALYLCASSNGGRGYEQYFGPGTRLTVT.

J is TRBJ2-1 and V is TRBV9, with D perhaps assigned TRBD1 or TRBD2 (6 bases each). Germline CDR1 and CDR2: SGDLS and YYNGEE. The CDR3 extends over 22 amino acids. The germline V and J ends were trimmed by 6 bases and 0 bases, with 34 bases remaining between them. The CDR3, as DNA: TGTGCCAGCACAGACTCCGCGGAGGGGGAGATAGAGAGGGATAGCTCCTACAATGAGCAGTTCTTC. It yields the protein CASTDSAEGEIERDSSYNEQFF.

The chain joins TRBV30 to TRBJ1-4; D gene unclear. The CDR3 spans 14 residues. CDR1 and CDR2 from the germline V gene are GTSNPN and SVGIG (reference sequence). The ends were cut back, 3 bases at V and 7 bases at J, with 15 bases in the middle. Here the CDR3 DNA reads TGTGCCTGGAGCCCCCTCCGTACTGGTGAAAAACTGTTTTTT. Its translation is CAWSPLRTGEKLFF. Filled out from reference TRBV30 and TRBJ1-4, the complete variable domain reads SQTIHQWPATLVQPVGSPLSLECTVEGTSNPNLYWYRQAAGRGLQLLFYSVGIGQISSEVPQNLSASRPQDRQFILSSKKLLLSDSGFYLCAWSPLRTGEKLFFGSGTQLSVL.

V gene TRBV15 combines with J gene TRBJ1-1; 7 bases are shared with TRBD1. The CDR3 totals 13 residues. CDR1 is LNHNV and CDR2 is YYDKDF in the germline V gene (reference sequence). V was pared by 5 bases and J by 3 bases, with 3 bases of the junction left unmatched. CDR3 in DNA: TGTGCCACCAGCCGACAGGGAGACACTGAAGCTTTCTTT. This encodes CATSRQGDTEAFF.

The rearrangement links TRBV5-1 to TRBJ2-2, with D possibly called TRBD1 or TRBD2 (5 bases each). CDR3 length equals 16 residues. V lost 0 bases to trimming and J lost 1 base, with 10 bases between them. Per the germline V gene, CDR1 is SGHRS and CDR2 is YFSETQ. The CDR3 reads CASSLVGDLNTGELFF. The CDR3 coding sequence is TGCGCCAGCAGCTTGGTAGGGGACCTGAACACCGGGGAGCTGTTTTTT.